This is a list of T cell receptor beta chains from one sample in a study of blood T cell repertoires in COVID-19. The protocol was immunoSEQ multiplex PCR, while the TCRdb copy is restricted to in-frame clones and leaves out a portion. The repertoire holds about 350,000 clones, about 92% seen once, with just under 4% in the top ten. Sequenced material: peripheral blood. The receptor source for this set is a woman aged 60-75 years with COVID-19, enrolled during active disease. Both conserved end residues are part of each CDR3. A D gene is named only where the DNA matches it firmly. Size values are once, few and many counts, or a class for expanded clones, and some rows have none.

abundance: once; j_gene: TRBJ1-2; v_gene: TRBV6-5; d_gene: .; CDR3nt: TGTGCCAGCAGTCTATCCCCTACAGGGAACTATGGCTACACCTTC; CDR3aa: CASSLSPTGNYGYTF
abundance: .; j_gene: TRBJ1-1; v_gene: TRBV18; d_gene: .; CDR3nt: TGTGCCAGCTCACCATTGCAGGATGGGAGCACTGAAGCTTTCTTT; CDR3aa: CASSPLQDGSTEAFF
abundance: .; j_gene: TRBJ2-3; v_gene: TRBV19; d_gene: TRBD2; CDR3nt: TGTGCCAGTAGAGGACTAGCGGGCACAGATACGCAGTATTTT; CDR3aa: CASRGLAGTDTQYF
abundance: .; j_gene: TRBJ1-2; v_gene: TRBV4-1; d_gene: TRBD1; CDR3nt: TGCGCCAGCAGCCACTCTCCGGGACAGGGGGCTAATCGAGGCTATGGCTACACCTTC; CDR3aa: CASSHSPGQGANRGYGYTF
abundance: .; j_gene: TRBJ1-4; v_gene: TRBV7-9; d_gene: TRBD1; CDR3nt: TGTGCCAGCAGCTTACGGACAGGGGATGAAAAACTGTTTTTT; CDR3aa: CASSLRTGDEKLFF
abundance: once; j_gene: TRBJ2-3; v_gene: TRBV2; d_gene: TRBD1; CDR3nt: TGTGCCAGCACAGGGGGACAGGGTACAGATACGCAGTATTTT; CDR3aa: CASTGGQGTDTQYF
abundance: .; j_gene: TRBJ2-5; v_gene: TRBV5-1; d_gene: TRBD1; CDR3nt: TGCGCCAGCAGCGCGACAGGGCGGGCAGAGACCCAGTACTTC; CDR3aa: CASSATGRAETQYF
abundance: .; j_gene: TRBJ1-3; v_gene: TRBV5-4; d_gene: .; CDR3nt: TGTGCCAGCAGCTTGGCGGGGGGGGAGACCTCTGGAAACACCATATATTTT; CDR3aa: CASSLAGGETSGNTIYF
abundance: .; j_gene: TRBJ1-6; v_gene: TRBV5-1; d_gene: .; CDR3nt: TGCGCCAGCAGCTTGGTGGTTCAGGGTTATTCACCCCTCCACTTT; CDR3aa: CASSLVVQGYSPLHF
abundance: .; j_gene: TRBJ1-1; v_gene: TRBV3-1/TRBV3-2; d_gene: .; CDR3nt: TGTGCCAGCAGCCAAACGGGACTAAAGCAGCTGAACACTGAAGCTTTCTTT; CDR3aa: CASSQTGLKQLNTEAFF
abundance: .; j_gene: TRBJ2-2; v_gene: TRBV5-1; d_gene: TRBD2; CDR3nt: TGCGCCAGCAGCAAAGGACTAGCGGGGGGCACCGGGGAGCTGTTTTTT; CDR3aa: CASSKGLAGGTGELFF
abundance: .; j_gene: TRBJ2-7; v_gene: TRBV6-2/TRBV6-3; d_gene: TRBD2; CDR3nt: TGTGCCAGCAGTTACCCCGCGGGAGGGGTTTACGAGCAGTACTTC; CDR3aa: CASSYPAGGVYEQYF
abundance: .; j_gene: TRBJ2-6; v_gene: TRBV2; d_gene: TRBD1; CDR3nt: TGTGCCAGCAGTGAAATGGGGACAGGGTCTCTAGCTGGGGCCAACGTCCTGACTTTC; CDR3aa: CASSEMGTGSLAGANVLTF
abundance: .; j_gene: TRBJ2-5; v_gene: TRBV20-1; d_gene: .; CDR3nt: TGCAGTGCTAGTAAGGGGGTTTATCAAGAGACCCAGTACTTC; CDR3aa: CSASKGVYQETQYF
abundance: once; j_gene: TRBJ1-3; v_gene: TRBV9; d_gene: .; CDR3nt: TGTGCCAGCAGCCCCACCAGGGGAGACTCTGGAAACACCATATATTTT; CDR3aa: CASSPTRGDSGNTIYF
abundance: few; j_gene: TRBJ2-7; v_gene: TRBV14; d_gene: .; CDR3nt: TGTGCCAGCAGCCAAGCTAGCTCCTACGAGCAGTACTTC; CDR3aa: CASSQASSYEQYF
abundance: .; j_gene: TRBJ1-5; v_gene: TRBV19; d_gene: .; CDR3nt: TGTGCCAGTAGTCGGGAGACAAATCAGCCCCAGCATTTT; CDR3aa: CASSRETNQPQHF
abundance: .; j_gene: TRBJ1-1; v_gene: TRBV7-6; d_gene: .; CDR3nt: TGTGCCAGCAGCTTAGGGACAGTTGTGAACACTGAAGCTTTCTTT; CDR3aa: CASSLGTVVNTEAFF
abundance: .; j_gene: TRBJ2-7; v_gene: TRBV5-8; d_gene: .; CDR3nt: TGTGCCAGCAGTCTCGTGGACAATCCCTACGAGCAGTACTTC; CDR3aa: CASSLVDNPYEQYF
abundance: .; j_gene: TRBJ2-3; v_gene: TRBV2; d_gene: TRBD1; CDR3nt: TGTGCCAGCAGTCGGGACAGGACAGATACGCAGTATTTT; CDR3aa: CASSRDRTDTQYF
abundance: .; j_gene: TRBJ1-5; v_gene: TRBV15; d_gene: .; CDR3nt: TGTGCCACCAGCAGAGATGGGAGTCAGCCCCAGCATTTT; CDR3aa: CATSRDGSQPQHF
abundance: .; j_gene: TRBJ2-3; v_gene: TRBV19; d_gene: .; CDR3nt: TGTGCCAGTAGCCTTGTAGCTGGCACAGATACGCAGTATTTT; CDR3aa: CASSLVAGTDTQYF
abundance: .; j_gene: TRBJ1-6; v_gene: TRBV10-1; d_gene: .; CDR3nt: TGCGCCAGCAGTGAGCCCCCCTGGGGGGGCGAGAATTCACCCCTCCACTTT; CDR3aa: CASSEPPWGGENSPLHF
abundance: .; j_gene: TRBJ2-2; v_gene: TRBV7-3; d_gene: TRBD2; CDR3nt: TGTGCCAGCAGCTTATTTTCTAGCGGGGGTCGCACCGGGGAGCTGTTTTTT; CDR3aa: CASSLFSSGGRTGELFF
abundance: .; j_gene: TRBJ1-5; v_gene: TRBV29-1; d_gene: .; CDR3nt: TGCAGCGTTGCAGGGGTAGGTCAGCCCCAGCATTTT; CDR3aa: CSVAGVGQPQHF
abundance: .; j_gene: TRBJ1-1; v_gene: TRBV27; d_gene: .; CDR3nt: TGTGCCAGCAGTTTATACGGGGGGCAGGTCTCTATGAACACTGAAGCTTTCTTT; CDR3aa: CASSLYGGQVSMNTEAFF